These 3 T cell receptor beta chains were all obtained from the same sample, sequenced in a study of shared clonotypes between healthy human individuals. Naive CD8 isolation took CD45RO-negative cells positively selected for CCR7 and excluded terminally differentiated effector memory CD45RA+ cells. Some clones are missing from TCRdb's copy, which holds only in-frame ones; the method was immunoSEQ multiplex PCR. The sample lists approximately 2,200,000 clones, roughly 91% occurring once. Material: naive CD8+ T cells from PBMCs. Receptors originate from a man between 18 and 35 years old in good health. Some clones in this sample may be carry-over from other donors' samples.

This clone was detected once. The chain employs TRBV5-1 and TRBJ2-7; the match to TRBD1 covers 10 bases. This CDR3 has 14 amino acids. Looked up from germline, CDR1 is SGHRS and CDR2 is YFSETQ. With 5 bases clipped from V and 5 bases from J, the junction kept 7 bases outside the gene matches. Here the CDR3 reads CASSPTGGRNEQYF. The DNA of the CDR3 is TGCGCCAGCAGTCCGACAGGGGGCAGGAACGAGCAGTACTTC.

As concerns this clone: Different DNA sequences within this sample yield the same CDR3. The chain combines TRBV7-9 with TRBJ2-7; a possible D gene is TRBD1 (5 bases). This CDR3 comprises 15 residues. Per the germline V gene, CDR1 is SEHNR and CDR2 is FQNEAQ (reference sequence). V was cut by 5 bases and J by 3 bases, with 17 bases left in between. CDR3 amino acids: CASSAPSGPSYEQYF. CDR3 DNA: TGTGCCAGCAGCGCCCCGTCAGGGCCAAGCTACGAGCAGTACTTC.

The chain couples TRBV5-6 to TRBJ2-2, with a weak D call TRBD2 (6 bases). Deletions cut 4 bases from V and 6 bases from J, with 10 bases between. This CDR3 comprises 13 residues. Germline assignment: CDR1 SGHDT and CDR2 YYEEEE. In DNA form, the CDR3 reads TGTGCCAGCAGCCCGGGACTCTCCGGGGAGCTGTTTTTT. Amino acids: CASSPGLSGELFF.